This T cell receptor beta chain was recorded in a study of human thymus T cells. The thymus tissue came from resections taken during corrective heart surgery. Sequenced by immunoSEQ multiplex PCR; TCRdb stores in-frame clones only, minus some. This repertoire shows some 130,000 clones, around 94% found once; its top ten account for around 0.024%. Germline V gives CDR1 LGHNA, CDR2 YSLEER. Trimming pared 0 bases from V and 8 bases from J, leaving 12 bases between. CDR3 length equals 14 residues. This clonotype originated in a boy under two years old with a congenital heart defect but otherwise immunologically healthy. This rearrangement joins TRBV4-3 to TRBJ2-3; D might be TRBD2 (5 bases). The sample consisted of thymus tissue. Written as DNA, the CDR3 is TGCGCCAGCAGCCAAGATACGGGGTCGGGTACGCAGTATTTT. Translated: CASSQDTGSGTQYF.